In this sample, the clone carrying this TCR beta chain is large. The data were obtained in a study of Japanese encephalitis immunity and Zika vaccine responses. About the study: Week 0, before the first ZPIV dose, and week 52 were sequenced.

TCRdb used MiXCR to reprocess the 5' RACE reads, holding one entry per CDR3 protein. Of 600 to 650 distinct CDR3 sequences listed, approximately 2% were seen once; the top ten hold roughly a third. PBMCs were CFSE-labeled and cultured for approximately 6 days with peptide pools at roughly 0.96 ug/mL each. Live CD56-CD19-CD16-CD3+CD4+ cells with low CFSE were sorted unfixed as proliferating CD4 T cells. The germline V gene encodes CDR1 SGHDT and CDR2 YYEEEE. The CDR3 runs to 17 residues. V shed 3 bases and J shed 5 bases, with 18 bases lying between them. Overall study results and limits: Repertoires grouped by participant, suggesting no public TCRs between individuals.

The sequence was collected from an adult man who received an inactivated Zika virus vaccine. The chain recombines TRBV5-6 with TRBJ1-6, with D hard to call. Specimen: antigen-activated CD4+ T cells from blood, cultured, collected during a Zika inactivated vaccine study. CDR3 DNA sequence: TGTGCCAGCAGCTCCTACTTTGGAGGGATCAATAATTCACCCCTCCACTTT. As protein: CASSSYFGGINNSPLHF.